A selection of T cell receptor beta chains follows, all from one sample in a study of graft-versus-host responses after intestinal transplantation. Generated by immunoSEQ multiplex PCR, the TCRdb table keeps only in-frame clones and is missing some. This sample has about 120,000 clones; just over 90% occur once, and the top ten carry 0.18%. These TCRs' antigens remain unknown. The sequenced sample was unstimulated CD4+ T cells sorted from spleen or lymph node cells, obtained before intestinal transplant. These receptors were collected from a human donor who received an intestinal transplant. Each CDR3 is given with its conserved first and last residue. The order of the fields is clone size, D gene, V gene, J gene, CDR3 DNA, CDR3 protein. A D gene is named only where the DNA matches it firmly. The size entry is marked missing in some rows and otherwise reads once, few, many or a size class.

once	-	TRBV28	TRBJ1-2	TGTGCCAGCAGTTCCAATCTAGGCTACACCTTC	CASSSNLGYTF
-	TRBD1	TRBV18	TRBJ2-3	TGTGCCAGCTCACCACAAGACAGGGGCCTCCTCAGTCCAGATACGCAGTATTTT	CASSPQDRGLLSPDTQYF
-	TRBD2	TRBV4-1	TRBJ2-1	TGCGCCAGCAGCCCTAATCCGGGACTAGCGGGTTCCAATGAGCAGTTCTTC	CASSPNPGLAGSNEQFF
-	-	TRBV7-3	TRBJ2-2	TGTGCCAGCAGCTTAAGTGCCCCGCCACTTGAAGGGGAGCTGTTTTTT	CASSLSAPPLEGELFF
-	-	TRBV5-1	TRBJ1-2	TGCGCCAGCAGCCCGGTAGGGGTGCCGGGCTACACCTTC	CASSPVGVPGYTF
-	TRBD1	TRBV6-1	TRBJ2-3	TGTGCCAGCAGTGAACTGAGGGGGCCCCCAGATACGCAGTATTTT	CASSELRGPPDTQYF
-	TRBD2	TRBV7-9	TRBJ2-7	TGTGCCAGCACGCCCAAGGGCGGGAGTGTCGACGAGCAGTACTTC	CASTPKGGSVDEQYF
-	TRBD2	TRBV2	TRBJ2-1	TGTGCCAGCACTCGCGGGGGGGATGAGCAGTTCTTC	CASTRGGDEQFF
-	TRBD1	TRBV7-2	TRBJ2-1	TGTGCCAGCAGGCGGGACAGGGGCGATTACAATGAGCAGTTCTTC	CASRRDRGDYNEQFF
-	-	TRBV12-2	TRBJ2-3	TGTGCAAGTAACCGAAATAGCGGGGGGGGGACTAGCACAGATACGCAGTATTTT	CASNRNSGGGTSTDTQYF
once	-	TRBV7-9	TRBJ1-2	TGTGCCAGCAGCTTAGCCCACGGGAACTATGGCTACACCTTC	CASSLAHGNYGYTF
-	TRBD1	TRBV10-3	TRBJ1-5	TGTGCCATCAGTGGGACAGGGGGCGAGAATCAGCCCCAGCATTTT	CAISGTGGENQPQHF
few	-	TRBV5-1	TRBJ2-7	TGCGCCAGCAGCATTTCCGGCTACGAGCAGTACTTC	CASSISGYEQYF
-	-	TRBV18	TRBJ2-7	TGTGCCAGCTTGGGGGGGGCGATAATCGAGCAGTACTTC	CASLGGAIIEQYF
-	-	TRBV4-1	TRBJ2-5	TGCGCCAGCAGCCAAGTGGGTCGGCGCATAGGGGGCCAGTACTTC	CASSQVGRRIGGQYF
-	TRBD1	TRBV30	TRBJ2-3	TGTGCCTGGAGTGGCGACAGGGGGCGAGATACGCAGTATTTT	CAWSGDRGRDTQYF
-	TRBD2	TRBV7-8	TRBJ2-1	TGTGCCAGCAGCACGGGACTAGCGGGGGGTACTGAAATAAAACGCTCCTACAATGAGCAGTTCTTC	CASSTGLAGGTEIKRSYNEQFF
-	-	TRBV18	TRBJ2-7	TGTGCCAGCTCAAGTTTCCAGGGGGGCCCGTACGAGCAGTACTTC	CASSSFQGGPYEQYF
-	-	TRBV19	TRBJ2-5	TGTGCCAGTAGTCCCTGGGGGGGCGGAGAGACCCAGTACTTC	CASSPWGGGETQYF
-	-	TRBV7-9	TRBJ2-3	TGTGCCAGCAGCTTAGACTGGGATACGCAGTATTTT	CASSLDWDTQYF
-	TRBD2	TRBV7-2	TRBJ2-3	TGTGCCAGCAGCTCCTCCAGCGGGGCCACAGATACGCAGTATTTT	CASSSSSGATDTQYF
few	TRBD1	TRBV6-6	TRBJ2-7	TGTGCCACCTCCTGGGACAGGAACTACGAGCAGTACTTC	CATSWDRNYEQYF
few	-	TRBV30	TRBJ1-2	TGTGCCTGGAGTGTACGAGGGAATGGCTACACCTTC	CAWSVRGNGYTF
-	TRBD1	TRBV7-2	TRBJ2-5	TGTGCCAGCAGCTTAGACAGGGGCGCTGAGACCCAGTACTTC	CASSLDRGAETQYF
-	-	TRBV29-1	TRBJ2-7	TGCAGCGTTGTTCGGGCAGGGGGGCCCTCCTACGAGCAGTACTTC	CSVVRAGGPSYEQYF
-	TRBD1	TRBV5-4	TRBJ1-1	TGTGCCAGCAGCGTACAGGGGCTCGGTCTGACTGAAGCTTTCTTT	CASSVQGLGLTEAFF
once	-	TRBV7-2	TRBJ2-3	TGTGCCAGCAGCTTAGTTCAGCGACTAGGTTACACAGATACGCAGTATTTT	CASSLVQRLGYTDTQYF
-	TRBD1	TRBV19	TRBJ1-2	TGTGCCAGTAGTATTATACGAGGACAGGGAATCGTTGGCTACACCTTC	CASSIIRGQGIVGYTF
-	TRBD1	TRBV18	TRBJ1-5	TGTGCCAGCACGGGACAGGGGATCAATCAGCCCCAGCATTTT	CASTGQGINQPQHF
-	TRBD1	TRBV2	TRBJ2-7	TGTGCCAGCAGATTAACAGGGGTCCCGTACGAGCAGTACTTC	CASRLTGVPYEQYF
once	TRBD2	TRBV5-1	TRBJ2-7	TGCGCCAGCAGCCCTACTAGCGGGAGCTACGAGCAGTACTTC	CASSPTSGSYEQYF
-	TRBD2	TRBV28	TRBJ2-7	TGTGCCAGCAGTTTGCGGGGGGGAGGCCTCAACTACGAGCAGTACTTC	CASSLRGGGLNYEQYF
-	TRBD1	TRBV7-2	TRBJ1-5	TGTGCCAGCAGCTTCCGGGACAGGGATTTGCAGCCCCAGCATTTT	CASSFRDRDLQPQHF
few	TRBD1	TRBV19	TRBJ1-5	TGTGCCAGTAGTATAAGCGGGACAGGGGTCCAGCCCCAGCATTTT	CASSISGTGVQPQHF
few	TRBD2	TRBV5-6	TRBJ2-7	TGTGCCAGCAGCCCTGATACTAGCGGGAGATACTACGAGCAGTACTTC	CASSPDTSGRYYEQYF
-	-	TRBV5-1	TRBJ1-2	TGCGCCAGCAGCTTTAGTAGCCCTGGCTATGGCTACACCTTC	CASSFSSPGYGYTF
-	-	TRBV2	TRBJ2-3	TGTGCCAGCAGTGAAGCAAGAGGCACAGATACGCAGTATTTT	CASSEARGTDTQYF
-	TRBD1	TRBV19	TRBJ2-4	TGTGCCAGTAGTATTAAGAGAAGCGGGGACAGGGTAAAGGTTCAGTACTTC	CASSIKRSGDRVKVQYF
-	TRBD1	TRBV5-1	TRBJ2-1	TGCGCCAGCAGCTCCGGGACAGGCTTCAGTGAGCAGTTCTTC	CASSSGTGFSEQFF
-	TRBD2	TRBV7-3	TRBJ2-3	TGTGCCAGCAGCCTGACTAGCGGGAGTAACACAGATACGCAGTATTTT	CASSLTSGSNTDTQYF
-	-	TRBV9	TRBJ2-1	TGTGCCAGCAGCGCAGCCGTGGGACTTATCTACAATGAGCAGTTCTTC	CASSAAVGLIYNEQFF
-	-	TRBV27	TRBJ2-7	TGTGCCACCCCATCAAGGAGGGAGTCGGGTTACGAGCAGTACTTC	CATPSRRESGYEQYF
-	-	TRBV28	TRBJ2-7	TGTGCCAGCAGTTTACTATCTTTCCTCCACGAGCAGTACTTC	CASSLLSFLHEQYF
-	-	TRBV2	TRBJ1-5	TGTGCCTCACTCGGGGCGGGAGAGCCCCAGCATTTT	CASLGAGEPQHF
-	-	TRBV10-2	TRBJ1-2	TGCGCCAGCAGTGCGAGGGCCGCTAACTATGGCTACACCTTC	CASSARAANYGYTF
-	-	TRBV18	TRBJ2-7	TGTGCCAGCTCAACAGGGAGTGACTCCTACGAGCAGTACTTC	CASSTGSDSYEQYF
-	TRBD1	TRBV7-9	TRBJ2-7	TGTGCCAGCAGCTTAGCTGGGACAGGCCGTTCCTACGAGCAGTACTTC	CASSLAGTGRSYEQYF
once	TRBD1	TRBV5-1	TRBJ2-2	TGCGCCAGCAGCGATCCTTGGACAGGGAGAAGCGGGGAGCTGTTTTTT	CASSDPWTGRSGELFF
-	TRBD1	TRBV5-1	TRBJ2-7	TGCGCCAGCAGCCCGCCGGGACAGGCAAGGAACGAGCAGTACTTC	CASSPPGQARNEQYF
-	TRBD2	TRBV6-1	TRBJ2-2	TGTGCCAGCAGTGACGGGACTAGCGGGAACACCGGGGAGCTGTTTTTT	CASSDGTSGNTGELFF
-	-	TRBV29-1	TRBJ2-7	TGCAGCGTTGTTTCGGGAGCGTTCTACGAGCAGTACTTC	CSVVSGAFYEQYF
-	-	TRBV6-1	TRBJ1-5	TGTGCCAGCAGTGAAGCGGCAGGGCGTTATCAGCCCCAGCATTTT	CASSEAAGRYQPQHF
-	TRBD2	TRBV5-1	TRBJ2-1	TGCGCCAGCAGCGCTGGACTAGCGGGACCCTACAATGATGAGCAGTTCTTC	CASSAGLAGPYNDEQFF
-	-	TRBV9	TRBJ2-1	TGTGCCAGCAGCGTTACCGACCGAGGCGGCAATGAGCAGTTCTTC	CASSVTDRGGNEQFF
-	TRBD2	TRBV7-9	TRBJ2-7	TGTGCCAGCAGCCCACAGATGGGACTAGCGGGAGTAGGGTCCTACGAGCAGTACTTC	CASSPQMGLAGVGSYEQYF
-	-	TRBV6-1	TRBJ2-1	TGTGCCAGCAGTGAAATCAGCACAGCCGGGGGGCAGTTCTTC	CASSEISTAGGQFF
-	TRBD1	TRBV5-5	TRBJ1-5	TGTGCCAGCAGCCGGACAGGGGTGGGGAATCAGCCCCAGCATTTT	CASSRTGVGNQPQHF
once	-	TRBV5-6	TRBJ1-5	TGTGCCAGCAGCTTGGCAGGGTCCAATCAGCCCCAGCATTTT	CASSLAGSNQPQHF